This TCR beta chain is drawn from a study of blood T cell repertoires in COVID-19. Study at large: T cells, B-cell-depleted T cells, or PBMCs supplied cDNA or gDNA.

While infection was still active, Seattle patients were enrolled and then followed longitudinally. This CDR3 has 13 residues. The ends were cut back, 3 bases at V and 5 bases at J, with 10 bases in the middle. Germline V gene sequence: CDR1 KGHSH, CDR2 LQKENI. Study processing details: Reference gene primers were amplified, and this amplification served to estimate nucleated cell counts. Clones were read by immunoSEQ multiplex PCR, and TCRdb kept only the in-frame ones, dropping some. The V and J calls and clone size were taken over from that table, and D and trimming were inferred from the DNA. The top ten clones hold about 18% of a sample with about 200,000 clones, more than 75% of them seen once.

The sequenced material came from peripheral blood. The J gene is TRBJ1-2, the V gene TRBV18; no firm D call. This clonotype was sampled from a person aged 70 to 85 with COVID-19, enrolled during active disease. The CDR3 is CASSPQKEYGYTF. Here the CDR3 DNA reads TGTGCCAGCTCACCCCAGAAAGAATATGGCTACACCTTC.